The source of this T cell receptor beta chain is a study of T cells in Graves' hyperthyroidism and ophthalmopathy (dated by TCRdb to between 2017 and 2020). Regarding the study in general: Peripheral blood samples were taken at initial diagnosis, before any treatment was given. To identify distinguishing TCR V-J signatures, a discovery cohort of about a hundred patients was used, comprising approximately 40 with Graves' ophthalmopathy and 57 with stable Graves' hyperthyroidism. Prospective prediction of ophthalmopathy was tested in an independent validation cohort of some 20 hyperthyroidism patients and roughly 16 patients who later progressed to ophthalmopathy. The approximately 97 discovery patients were randomly divided into training and test sets at a 7:3 ratio. In addition, the study compared T-cell repertoires in thyroid tissue and in blood from five to seven Graves' hyperthyroidism patients. Following sampling, methimazole starting at 30 mg daily was given to hyperthyroidism patients, and high-dose intravenous methylprednisolone was given to ophthalmopathy patients. The paper reports TCR Vbeta CDR3 sequencing of approximately 130 peripheral blood samples: around 41 ophthalmopathy, under 80 hyperthyroidism and approximately 17 progressor patients. The full study reports these points: Blood samples also contained most of the expanded thyroid clonotypes (frequency above 0.001), which suggests that blood repertoires may reflect thyroid immune responses. Sample size was not statistically predetermined, and blinding of investigators to group allocation was not performed. During validation, the model predicted progression to ophthalmopathy a median of around six months ahead of onset, with roughly 65% sensitivity and 72% to 80% specificity. In cross-validation, a model built on a 13 V-J signature told ophthalmopathy apart from stable hyperthyroidism with 85% to 90% sensitivity and about 81% specificity, and in testing the same model reached 80%/75%.

The TCR beta CDR3 regions were amplified from the RNA transcripts. For the first round of RT-PCR on the TCR CDR3, the HTBI primer set was used together with the Qiagen OneStep RT-PCR kit. Libraries were constructed in a second round of multiplex PCR, after which size selection and purification were performed. Libraries were sequenced paired-end with 100 bp reads on an Illumina HiSeq2000. On the study's bioinformatics: SOAPnuke was used to process the raw data, removing reads that contained adapters or uncalled bases, had a mean Phred below 15, or lacked an exact match to the constant primer or identifier. High-quality paired reads were merged with COPE v1.2.5, and unique nucleotide sequences were defined as clonotypes. Clonotypes were aligned to IMGT TRBV, TRBD and TRBJ reference segments using MiTCR v1.1. Analysis was restricted to V-J combinations with a frequency above 0.0001, which covered about 99% of repertoires. A TCS score was defined as the ratio between F50 (clonal expansion) and ExV (chaos), using BLOSUM62-based TCRdist between CDR3 peptides within each V-J. Welch's t-statistics and random forest reduced fewer than 600 V-J features to 13, which were used in a naive Bayes classifier (R e1071). The raw public data were reprocessed by TCRdb itself: fastp quality trimming at Q25, MiXCR clonotype calling, in-frame beta chains only. Rows matching on CDR3 protein sequence are summarized as one entry with the most common DNA and genes. TCRdb's processing, not the authors' own work, is the source of the V and J calls. In this sample the table shows fewer than 450,000 distinct CDR3 sequences, roughly an eighth of which occur a single time. Around 27% of the sample lies in the top ten.

In the ophthalmopathy patients, disease was moderately to severely active, with a Clinical Activity Score of 3 or more, a NOSPECS grade of 4 or more, and a duration of less than 3 months. The study excluded patients with uncontrolled infections, other autoimmune diseases, pregnancy or lactation. Diagnoses were established on the basis of clinical symptoms, serum thyroxine and TRAb, thyroid ultrasound, and orbital computed tomography. Ficoll-Paque density gradient centrifugation was used to isolate PBMCs from around 10 ml of fresh peripheral blood. Total RNA was extracted with Trizol reagent, and quality was checked on an Agilent 2100 Bioanalyzer. V loses 3 bases at its end and J loses 6 bases; junction bases beyond the gene matches: 6. Measured from the cysteine to the phenylalanine, the CDR3 is 15 residues long. Only the CDR3 region is kept as DNA, spanning 45 bases read in frame from base 1. CDR1 and CDR2 were assigned from the germline V gene (reference sequence) as DFQATT and SNEGSKA.

This clonotype was picked up many times. No antigen is known for it. Base qualities are missing; no much larger clone stands one base away. The origin of this receptor is a man aged 45-65 years with Graves' ophthalmopathy. The receptor chain draws on TRBV20-1 and TRBJ2-3; 13 of the junction bases match TRBD2. The sequencing sample was made of blood. The bases read TGCAGTGCTAGCGGGACTAGCGGGAATCATGATACGCAGTATTTT. This yields the protein CSASGTSGNHDTQYF.